Following are 28 T cell receptor beta chains from one sample sequenced in a study of T cell responses to AZD1222 COVID-19 vaccine. Here immunoSEQ multiplex PCR was the method, and the copy in TCRdb shows in-frame clones only, minus some. The data show some 110,000 clones, with more than 85% seen just once and roughly 5% held by the top ten. This sample comprised peripheral blood, obtained on day 0 of AZD1222 vaccination. The receptors were gathered from an adult in good health.

The CDR3 DNA sequence: TGTGCCAGCAGCTTAGAAGGACAGGTTGGCAATGAGCAGTTCTTC. Translation: CASSLEGQVGNEQFF. The chain couples TRBV7-2 to TRBJ2-1; 7 bases fit TRBD1. Trimming removed 1 base from V and 6 bases from J; junction bases left unmatched: 6. The germline gives CDR1 SGHTA, CDR2 FQGNSA. The CDR3 totals 15 residues.

This chain joins TRBV11-2 and TRBJ1-4; D remains ambiguous. V gave up 1 base and J gave up 5 bases, with 8 bases separating them. Per germline, CDR1 SGHAT and CDR2 FQNNGV. The CDR3 length is 14 residues. CDR3 DNA: TGTGCCAGCAGCTTAGGACCACTGAATGAAAAACTGTTTTTT. Protein: CASSLGPLNEKLFF.

The chain employs TRBV19 and TRBJ1-5, with 8 nucleotides matching TRBD1. CDR3 length: 19 amino acids. V lost 3 bases, J lost 1 base, and 14 bases stayed unmatched. Germline CDR1 is LNHDA and CDR2 is SQIVND (reference sequence). The CDR3 sequence is CASSIGVGQGGLSNQPQHF. As DNA, the CDR3 is TGTGCCAGTAGTATCGGGGTCGGACAGGGCGGGTTGAGCAATCAGCCCCAGCATTTT.

V is TRBV7-3 and J is TRBJ2-3; TRBD2 aligns across 10 bases. J gave up 0 bases and V 5 bases, and 11 bases lay outside the gene matches. The CDR3 sequence is 18 residues long. Germline assignment: CDR1 SGHTA and CDR2 FQGTGA. Here the CDR3 reads CASSDTGPTSGSTDTQYF. Written as DNA, the CDR3 is TGTGCCAGCAGCGACACTGGTCCGACTAGCGGGAGCACAGATACGCAGTATTTT.

V and J are TRBV10-1 and TRBJ2-1; 11 positions match TRBD1. CDR1 WNHNN and CDR2 SYGVQD come from the germline V gene (reference sequence). The CDR3 runs 15 residues. J was trimmed by 4 bases and V by 5 bases; bases with no gene match: 4. CDR3 sequence: CASSPDRGQYNEQFF. The CDR3 DNA sequence: TGCGCCAGCAGTCCGGACAGGGGGCAATACAATGAGCAGTTCTTC.

The rearrangement uses TRBV12-3 or TRBV12-4 and TRBJ1-2; D is possibly TRBD1 (5 bases). Trimming took off 6 bases at V and 7 bases at J, with 15 bases between the two ends. The CDR3 loop spans 13 amino acids. The CDR3 nucleotides are TGTGCCAGCAGCCCTGTCAGGGACCGTGGCTACACCTTC. Protein product: CASSPVRDRGYTF.

This chain uses TRBV5-1 with TRBJ1-3; TRBD1 agrees at 7 bases. CDR1 and CDR2 from the germline V gene are SGHRS and YFSETQ. V gave up 2 bases and J gave up 2 bases; unmatched junction bases: 10. The CDR3 contains 17 residues. As DNA, the CDR3 is TGCGCCAGCAGCTTAAGGCCGCAGGGGGTGCCTGGAAACACCATATATTTT. Translated: CASSLRPQGVPGNTIYF.

The chain has TRBV6-1 and TRBJ2-5; a possible D gene is TRBD1 (5 bases). The V gene's germline CDR1 is MNHNS and CDR2 SASEGT. The CDR3 contains 14 residues. V was pared by 1 base and J by 2 bases, with 8 bases between. Here the CDR3 reads CASSEGGSQETQYF. Here the CDR3 DNA reads TGTGCCAGCAGTGAAGGGGGCAGTCAAGAGACCCAGTACTTC.

This clone was recorded once. This chain uses TRBV10-3 with TRBJ2-7; no firm D call. Trimming took 3 bases from V and 1 from J, leaving 10 bases between them. The germline V gene encodes CDR1 ENHRY and CDR2 SYGVKD. The CDR3 loop spans 14 amino acids. The CDR3 sequence: CAISEGKVSYEQYF. The CDR3 DNA follows: TGTGCCATCAGTGAAGGGAAGGTATCCTACGAGCAGTACTTC.

Here the CDR3 DNA reads TGTGCCAGCCTTTCGGGGCTAGGCTACGAGCAGTACTTC. Translation: CASLSGLGYEQYF. The chain uses TRBV21-1 and TRBJ2-7. TRBV21-1 is reported as a pseudogene. The CDR3 sequence is 13 residues long.

The chain recombines TRBV3-1 (or the pseudogene TRBV3-2) with TRBJ2-1, with D possibly being TRBD2 (5 bases). Germline V gene sequence: CDR1 LGHDT, CDR2 YNNKEL (reference sequence). This CDR3 contains 15 residues. V was pared by 0 bases and J by 4 bases, with 10 bases between. The CDR3: CASSQDPTGYNEQFF. The CDR3 DNA reads as TGTGCCAGCAGCCAAGATCCGACGGGATACAATGAGCAGTTCTTC.

The V call is TRBV12-3 or TRBV12-4, the J call TRBJ2-7, with 12 bases fitting TRBD2. Unmatched junction bases numbered 5, after V lost 4 bases and J lost 10 bases. This CDR3 has 13 residues. The CDR3 DNA follows: TGTGCCAGCAGTTATCGACTAGCGGGAGCCCAGTACTTC. Its translation is CASSYRLAGAQYF.

J is TRBJ2-7 and V is TRBV7-9; no clear D gene. The V and J ends lost 5 bases and 3 bases respectively, with 8 bases between them. Germline V gives CDR1 SEHNR, CDR2 FQNEAQ (reference sequence). The CDR3 sequence is 12 residues long. CDR3 coding DNA: TGTGCCAGCAGCCTCGACATCTACGAGCAGTACTTC. The encoded protein is CASSLDIYEQYF.

The chain has TRBV11-1 and TRBJ2-7, with D perhaps matching TRBD1 (6 bases). Trimming took 5 bases from V and 4 from J, leaving 9 bases between them. CDR3 length: 12 residues. The germline V gene encodes CDR1 SGHAT and CDR2 FQDESV (reference sequence). The CDR3 protein is CASSADRYEQYF. The CDR3 region has the DNA TGTGCCAGCAGCGCGGACAGATACGAGCAGTACTTC.

The chain couples TRBV7-2 to TRBJ1-1, with TRBD1 identical over 8 bases. The germline V gene encodes CDR1 SGHTA and CDR2 FQGNSA. This CDR3 spans 14 amino acids. With V trimmed by 5 bases and J by 4 bases, 6 bases remained unmatched. CDR3 loop: CASSPDRGGTEAFF. In DNA, the CDR3 is TGTGCCAGCAGCCCAGACAGGGGAGGCACTGAAGCTTTCTTT.

The chain couples TRBV21-1 to TRBJ1-3. TRBV21-1 is flagged as a pseudogene. The CDR3 is made up of 14 amino acids. CDR3 protein: CASSPTGSGNTIYF. The CDR3 region has the DNA TGTGCCAGCAGCCCCACGGGCTCTGGAAACACCATATATTTT.

The chain has TRBV12-5 and TRBJ2-3, with unresolved D. The CDR3 runs 14 residues. Germline lookup yields CDR1 LGHNT and CDR2 FRNRAP. Trimming took off 2 bases at V and 6 bases at J, with 12 bases between the two ends. CDR3 DNA: TGTGCTAGTGGTTTGAACACCCTCCCGGATACGCAGTATTTT. Translated: CASGLNTLPDTQYF.

This chain connects TRBV4-1 to TRBJ2-7; 10 bases are shared with TRBD1. CDR3 length: 14 residues. Germline assignment: CDR1 MGHRA and CDR2 YSYEKL. V was clipped by 4 bases and J by 2 bases; unmatched bases: 2. Written as DNA, the CDR3 is TGCGCCAGCAGCCGCGGGACAGGGGCCTACGAGCAGTACTTC. Encoded protein: CASSRGTGAYEQYF.

This chain links TRBV11-2 with TRBJ2-7; TRBD1 might be the D (6 bases). This CDR3 comprises 14 residues. Per germline, CDR1 SGHAT and CDR2 FQNNGV. With 5 bases removed from V and 4 bases from J, the gap between germline ends came to 15 bases. The CDR3 DNA sequence: TGTGCCAGCAGCAGGGACACCGATTTTTACGAGCAGTACTTC. Translating gives CASSRDTDFYEQYF.

The CDR3 region has the DNA TGTGCCAGCGGACCACGTCGTGGGCAAGATACGCAGTATTTT. Translating it yields CASGPRRGQDTQYF. This chain links TRBV2 with TRBJ2-3; D call uncertain. There are 14 residues in the CDR3. Germline CDR1 SNHLY, CDR2 FYNNEI. Trimming left V 8 bases short and J 5 bases short, with 17 bases between.

This clone was seen once. The gene calls are TRBV29-1 and TRBJ1-2; 10 nucleotides match TRBD1. V dropped 4 bases and J dropped 8; count of bases not matched to a gene: 4. CDR1 is SQVTM and CDR2 is ANQGSEA in the germline V gene. The CDR3 runs 12 residues. CDR3 region: CSVVGTGEGYTF. The CDR3, as DNA: TGCAGCGTTGTAGGGACAGGGGAAGGCTACACCTTC.

This chain joins TRBV5-4 and TRBJ2-7; D perhaps matches TRBD2 (6 bases). This CDR3 comprises 15 residues. CDR1 is SGHNT and CDR2 is YYREEE in the germline V gene (reference sequence). The germline V and J ends were trimmed by 0 bases and 6 bases, with 16 bases remaining between them. The CDR3 DNA is TGTGCCAGCAGCTTGGGCGGGACCTCGAGCCTCGAGCAGTACTTC. It translates to CASSLGGTSSLEQYF.

This clone was seen just once. CDR3 bases: TGTGCCAGCAGTTACTCGAGGCCCCTAGCGGACACTGAAGCTTTCTTT. It is translated as CASSYSRPLADTEAFF. The rearrangement uses TRBV6-5 and TRBJ1-1, with D uncertain. V was pared by 0 bases and J by 3 bases, with 14 bases between. The length of the CDR3 is 16 residues. CDR1 is MNHEY, CDR2 SVGAGI, per germline.

The J gene is TRBJ2-7, the V gene TRBV6-5; 11 nucleotides agree with TRBD2. Per germline, CDR1 MNHEY and CDR2 SVGAGI. This CDR3 spans 14 amino acids. J was trimmed by 5 bases and V by 5 bases; bases with no gene match: 5. This CDR3 reads CASSLTSGTDEQYF. CDR3 nucleotide sequence: TGTGCCAGCAGTCTGACTAGCGGGACCGACGAGCAGTACTTC.

The chain uses TRBV25-1 and TRBJ2-7, with a weak D call TRBD2 (5 bases). Germline V gives CDR1 MGHDK, CDR2 SYGVNS. Trimming took 10 bases from V and 6 from J, leaving 16 bases between them. The length of the CDR3 is 12 residues. CDR3 region: CATQTGLIEQYF. As DNA, the CDR3 is TGTGCCACCCAGACGGGGTTGATCGAGCAGTACTTC.

The rearrangement joins TRBV4-1 to TRBJ2-7; 8 bases line up with TRBD1. Germline V gives CDR1 MGHRA, CDR2 YSYEKL. This CDR3 has 15 amino acids. The J segment lost 3 bases and the V segment lost 5 bases, leaving 9 bases of the junction unmatched. CDR3 bases: TGCGCCAGCAGCTTGAGTGACAGGGGAGGCTACGAGCAGTACTTC. This translates into CASSLSDRGGYEQYF.

This rearrangement joins TRBV18 to TRBJ2-2, with TRBD1 matching 9 bases. V shed 4 bases and J 3 bases; nucleotides not matched to a gene: 6. The CDR3 consists of 16 residues. Germline V CDR1 and CDR2: KGHSH, LQKENI. The CDR3 DNA follows: TGTGCCAGCTCACTGACAGGGGGTGATTACACCGGGGAGCTGTTTTTT. This encodes CASSLTGGDYTGELFF.

The chain links TRBV5-1 to TRBJ2-2; the D is unclear. Trimming removed 1 base at V and 0 bases at J, with 7 bases between. The V gene's germline CDR1 is SGHRS and CDR2 YFSETQ. The CDR3 contains 15 residues. The CDR3 protein is CASSLRQSNTGELFF. The CDR3 DNA reads as TGCGCCAGCAGCTTGCGGCAGTCGAACACCGGGGAGCTGTTTTTT.